This TCR beta chain came from a study of T cell responses to AZD1222 COVID-19 vaccine. Broader study findings: As reported, nearly half of all spike-specific TCRs target variant regions that are unmutated.

With regard to this clone: The antigen is unknown.

From germline, CDR1 is SGHDT and CDR2 YYEEEE. This CDR3 region has 15 residues. Trimming pared 5 bases from V and 7 bases from J, leaving 18 bases between. Profiled with immunoSEQ multiplex PCR; TCRdb holds only in-frame clones, not every one. The data show 100,000 to 150,000 clones, with more than 80% seen just once and less than 2% held by the top ten. The chain is built from TRBV5-6 and TRBJ1-4; no clear D. The origin of this receptor is an adult in good health. Sequenced here: peripheral blood, sampled on day 0 of AZD1222 vaccination. The DNA of the CDR3 is TGTGCCAGCAGTATGACGGGATACAGTTTTGAAAAACTGTTTTTT. This codes for CASSMTGYSFEKLFF.